Listed below are T cell receptor beta chains from one sample, sequenced in a study of blood T cell repertoires in COVID-19. Measured with immunoSEQ multiplex PCR; TCRdb has only the in-frame clones, and not every one. The data show 200,000 to 250,000 clones, nearly 90% seen once. What was sequenced was peripheral blood. These receptors were obtained from a woman between 18 and 29 years old who had recovered from COVID-19. Both conserved end residues are part of each CDR3. D genes are given only for firm matches. Expanded clones get a size class; other rows say once, few or many, or leave the size out.

d_call: -
v_call: TRBV27
clone_size: -
j_call: TRBJ1-5
cdr3_nt: TGTGCCAGCAGATTACAGGGTCAAGGTCAGCCCCAGCATTTT
cdr3_aa: CASRLQGQGQPQHF

d_call: -
v_call: TRBV11-3
clone_size: -
j_call: TRBJ1-4
cdr3_nt: TGTGCCAGCAGCTGCCCAGGGACAACTAATGAAAAACTGTTTTTT
cdr3_aa: CASSCPGTTNEKLFF

d_call: -
v_call: TRBV7-9
clone_size: -
j_call: TRBJ2-7
cdr3_nt: TGTGCCAGCAGCTTAGTAGAGACTTCCTACGAGCAGTACTTC
cdr3_aa: CASSLVETSYEQYF

d_call: TRBD1
v_call: TRBV7-2
clone_size: -
j_call: TRBJ1-1
cdr3_nt: TGTGCCTGTACGGGACAGGGAGGCACTGAAGCTTTCTTT
cdr3_aa: CACTGQGGTEAFF

d_call: TRBD1
v_call: TRBV18
clone_size: -
j_call: TRBJ2-1
cdr3_nt: TGTGCCAGCTCACTACAGACAGGGTGGCACAATGAGCAGTTCTTC
cdr3_aa: CASSLQTGWHNEQFF

d_call: TRBD2
v_call: TRBV6-6
clone_size: few
j_call: TRBJ2-5
cdr3_nt: TGTGCCAGCAGACTAGCGGGAGTGGAGACCCAGTACTTC
cdr3_aa: CASRLAGVETQYF

d_call: TRBD2
v_call: TRBV4-3
clone_size: -
j_call: TRBJ2-1
cdr3_nt: TGCGCCAGCAGCCAAGGAGAGCCTAGCGGACCCAATGAGCAGTTCTTC
cdr3_aa: CASSQGEPSGPNEQFF

d_call: TRBD2
v_call: TRBV27
clone_size: -
j_call: TRBJ2-5
cdr3_nt: TGTGCCAGCAGTTTGAGCGGGACGGGGGAGACCCAGTACTTC
cdr3_aa: CASSLSGTGETQYF

d_call: -
v_call: TRBV24-1
clone_size: few
j_call: TRBJ2-7
cdr3_nt: TGTGCCACCTACTTCCCCCCCGACAGGCCAAAACTCTACGAGCAGTACTTC
cdr3_aa: CATYFPPDRPKLYEQYF

d_call: TRBD1
v_call: TRBV30
clone_size: -
j_call: TRBJ1-5
cdr3_nt: TGTGCCTGGAGTCCAGGGGACAGGGACGATCAGCCCCAGCATTTT
cdr3_aa: CAWSPGDRDDQPQHF

d_call: -
v_call: TRBV5-5
clone_size: -
j_call: TRBJ1-2
cdr3_nt: TGTGCCAGCAGCTTAATTACGACTAATCACGGCTATGGCTACACCTTC
cdr3_aa: CASSLITTNHGYGYTF

d_call: -
v_call: TRBV7-2
clone_size: few
j_call: TRBJ2-1
cdr3_nt: TGTGCCAGCAGCTTAGGGGGGCCTAAAGAACCCAATGAGCAGTTCTTC
cdr3_aa: CASSLGGPKEPNEQFF

d_call: TRBD1
v_call: TRBV19
clone_size: -
j_call: TRBJ2-6
cdr3_nt: TGTGCCAGTAGTACGGGACAGGGCCTCTTCTCTGGGGCCAACGTCCTGACTTTC
cdr3_aa: CASSTGQGLFSGANVLTF

d_call: -
v_call: TRBV9
clone_size: -
j_call: TRBJ1-1
cdr3_nt: TGTGCCAGCAGCACCACGACAGGGAACACTGAAGCTTTCTTT
cdr3_aa: CASSTTTGNTEAFF

d_call: TRBD1
v_call: TRBV25-1
clone_size: -
j_call: TRBJ2-7
cdr3_nt: TGTGCCAGCAGTGGATTCGGGACAGGGACCTACGAGCAGTACTTC
cdr3_aa: CASSGFGTGTYEQYF

d_call: TRBD1
v_call: TRBV4-1
clone_size: -
j_call: TRBJ2-2
cdr3_nt: TGCGCCAGCAGCCAGGTGGACAGGGGCACGACCGGGGAGCTGTTTTTT
cdr3_aa: CASSQVDRGTTGELFF

d_call: -
v_call: TRBV6-5
clone_size: -
j_call: TRBJ1-1
cdr3_nt: TGTGCCAGCACCAGAAACACTGAAGCTTTCTTT
cdr3_aa: CASTRNTEAFF

d_call: TRBD2
v_call: TRBV27
clone_size: -
j_call: TRBJ2-1
cdr3_nt: TGTGCCAGCAATACTCTTAGCGGGAGTAGAAATGAGCAGTTCTTC
cdr3_aa: CASNTLSGSRNEQFF

d_call: TRBD2
v_call: TRBV3-1/TRBV3-2
clone_size: -
j_call: TRBJ2-5
cdr3_nt: TGTGCCAGCAGCCAAGATCGGGGAGGGGTCCAAGAGACCCAGTACTTC
cdr3_aa: CASSQDRGGVQETQYF

d_call: TRBD2
v_call: TRBV14
clone_size: -
j_call: TRBJ2-1
cdr3_nt: TGTGCCAGCAGCCTTCTGGCTAGCGGGAGCAATGAGCAGTTCTTC
cdr3_aa: CASSLLASGSNEQFF

d_call: TRBD2
v_call: TRBV7-9
clone_size: -
j_call: TRBJ2-5
cdr3_nt: TGTGCCAGCAGTTTCCGCGGGGCGGGAGGGGAGACCCAGTACTTC
cdr3_aa: CASSFRGAGGETQYF

d_call: TRBD2
v_call: TRBV2
clone_size: -
j_call: TRBJ2-3
cdr3_nt: TGTGCCAGCAGTACCTCGGGACTAGAGAATACAGATACGCAGTATTTT
cdr3_aa: CASSTSGLENTDTQYF

d_call: -
v_call: TRBV5-8
clone_size: -
j_call: TRBJ2-1
cdr3_nt: TGTGCCAGCAGCTTGGCCGTTAGCCGCGATGAGCAGTTCTTC
cdr3_aa: CASSLAVSRDEQFF

d_call: TRBD2
v_call: TRBV10-2
clone_size: -
j_call: TRBJ2-1
cdr3_nt: TGCGCCAGCCTATCCCCCCCGGGACTCTCGGGGGGAGGTGAGCAGTTCTTC
cdr3_aa: CASLSPPGLSGGGEQFF

d_call: TRBD1
v_call: TRBV18
clone_size: few
j_call: TRBJ1-2
cdr3_nt: TGTGCCAGCTCACCGGACAGGGTAGACGGCTACACCTTC
cdr3_aa: CASSPDRVDGYTF

d_call: TRBD1
v_call: TRBV5-6
clone_size: -
j_call: TRBJ2-5
cdr3_nt: TGTGCCAGCAGCTCGGAAGACAGGGAGGAGACCCAGTACTTC
cdr3_aa: CASSSEDREETQYF

d_call: TRBD2
v_call: TRBV9
clone_size: -
j_call: TRBJ2-1
cdr3_nt: TGTGCCAGCAGCTTTATAGCGGGAGGGGATGAGCAGTTCTTC
cdr3_aa: CASSFIAGGDEQFF

d_call: TRBD1
v_call: TRBV7-9
clone_size: -
j_call: TRBJ1-2
cdr3_nt: TGTGCCAGCAGCCTGGGACAGGGAAATGGCTACACCTTC
cdr3_aa: CASSLGQGNGYTF

d_call: -
v_call: TRBV3-1/TRBV3-2
clone_size: -
j_call: TRBJ1-1
cdr3_nt: TGTGCCAGCAGGGATGAACCAGGGAGGCCTGAAGCTTTCTTT
cdr3_aa: CASRDEPGRPEAFF

d_call: -
v_call: TRBV2
clone_size: -
j_call: TRBJ1-5
cdr3_nt: TGTGCCAGCACCGACAGACCTTTTAGCAATCAGCCCCAGCATTTT
cdr3_aa: CASTDRPFSNQPQHF

d_call: TRBD1
v_call: TRBV3-1/TRBV3-2
clone_size: few
j_call: TRBJ2-4
cdr3_nt: TGTGCCAGCAGCCTCACCGGGACAGACGGAAACATTCAGTACTTC
cdr3_aa: CASSLTGTDGNIQYF

d_call: -
v_call: TRBV27
clone_size: -
j_call: TRBJ2-3
cdr3_nt: TGTGCCAGCAGCACAATAAGGGGGAGTCCCGCAGATACGCAGTATTTT
cdr3_aa: CASSTIRGSPADTQYF

d_call: TRBD2
v_call: TRBV25-1
clone_size: -
j_call: TRBJ2-1
cdr3_nt: TGTGCCAGCAGTCCGGGAGGCCCGAATGAGCAGTTCTTC
cdr3_aa: CASSPGGPNEQFF

d_call: -
v_call: TRBV11-2
clone_size: -
j_call: TRBJ2-1
cdr3_nt: TGTGCCAGCAGCTTAGAACTCTCAGGGGAGCAGTTCTTC
cdr3_aa: CASSLELSGEQFF

d_call: -
v_call: TRBV5-1
clone_size: once
j_call: TRBJ1-1
cdr3_nt: TGCGCCAGCAGCTTGGGGCTGAACACTGAAGCTTTCTTT
cdr3_aa: CASSLGLNTEAFF

d_call: TRBD1
v_call: TRBV19
clone_size: few
j_call: TRBJ1-5
cdr3_nt: TGTGCCAGTAGTATGTGGGACAGCTTTAGCAATCAGCCCCAGCATTTT
cdr3_aa: CASSMWDSFSNQPQHF

d_call: TRBD1
v_call: TRBV4-3
clone_size: -
j_call: TRBJ1-1
cdr3_nt: TGCGCCAGCAGCCAAGATGCCCCAGGGGGCGTGGGTCGGACTGAAGCTTTCTTT
cdr3_aa: CASSQDAPGGVGRTEAFF

d_call: -
v_call: TRBV7-3
clone_size: -
j_call: TRBJ2-1
cdr3_nt: TGTGCCAGCAGCTTAGGGCTAAACAATGAGCAGTTCTTC
cdr3_aa: CASSLGLNNEQFF

d_call: -
v_call: TRBV19
clone_size: -
j_call: TRBJ2-2
cdr3_nt: TGTGCCAGTAGCACCCTAGGGGACACCGGGGAGCTGTTTTTT
cdr3_aa: CASSTLGDTGELFF

d_call: TRBD1
v_call: TRBV9
clone_size: once
j_call: TRBJ1-2
cdr3_nt: TGTGCCAGCAGCGTAATAAGAGGGGACAGAAAGAACCCTAACTATGGCTACACCTTC
cdr3_aa: CASSVIRGDRKNPNYGYTF

d_call: -
v_call: TRBV4-3
clone_size: -
j_call: TRBJ1-2
cdr3_nt: TGCGCCAGCAGCCAAGGGTGGAGTGGCTACACCTTC
cdr3_aa: CASSQGWSGYTF

d_call: TRBD1
v_call: TRBV10-1
clone_size: -
j_call: TRBJ1-6
cdr3_nt: TGCGCCAGCAGTGAGACGACAGGGGATTCACCCCTCCACTTT
cdr3_aa: CASSETTGDSPLHF

d_call: -
v_call: TRBV5-1
clone_size: -
j_call: TRBJ2-3
cdr3_nt: TGCGCCAGCAGCGCTCCTAACACAGATACGCAGTATTTT
cdr3_aa: CASSAPNTDTQYF

d_call: -
v_call: TRBV7-2
clone_size: -
j_call: TRBJ1-3
cdr3_nt: TGTGCCAGCAGCCCCCGACAGAGCTCTGGAAACACCATATATTTT
cdr3_aa: CASSPRQSSGNTIYF

d_call: TRBD2
v_call: TRBV7-2
clone_size: -
j_call: TRBJ2-7
cdr3_nt: TGTGCCAGCAGCAATCGTAGGGAGGGGTGGCAGTACTTC
cdr3_aa: CASSNRREGWQYF

d_call: TRBD1
v_call: TRBV10-1
clone_size: -
j_call: TRBJ1-1
cdr3_nt: TGCGCCAGCACTTCCGGGACAGGGGCTGAAGCTTTCTTT
cdr3_aa: CASTSGTGAEAFF

d_call: -
v_call: TRBV2
clone_size: -
j_call: TRBJ1-5
cdr3_nt: TGTGCCAGCAGTCCCCGGGACACCCAGCATTTT
cdr3_aa: CASSPRDTQHF

d_call: -
v_call: TRBV5-1
clone_size: -
j_call: TRBJ2-2
cdr3_nt: TGCGCCAGCATGCCGACAACGAACACCGGGGAGCTGTTTTTT
cdr3_aa: CASMPTTNTGELFF